This TCR beta chain originates from a study of blood T cell repertoires in COVID-19. Assay used: immunoSEQ multiplex PCR; TCRdb lists only in-frame clones, some missing. The sample has about 180,000 clones; around 88% are singletons. The CDR3 contains 13 residues. Losses at the gene ends were 11 bases for V and 2 bases for J; bases not matched to a gene: 6. This clone appeared a few times. The clonotype originates from a young woman with acute or convalescent COVID-19. Sequenced material: peripheral blood. The chain carries TRBV12-3 or TRBV12-4 and TRBJ2-5; TRBD2 matches at 9 bases. CDR3 in amino acids: CAGSSGMQETQYF. CDR3 in DNA: TGTGCCGGATCTAGCGGGATGCAAGAGACCCAGTACTTC.